The 10 T cell receptor beta chains listed next were all sequenced from one sample in a study of T cell changes during pregnancy in multiple sclerosis. Assay used: immunoSEQ multiplex PCR; TCRdb lists only in-frame clones, some missing. The sample has 90,000 to 120,000 clones, around 90% seen once. The sequences come from peripheral blood, collected in the third trimester of pregnancy. Receptor source: a female donor in good health, enrolled as a control in a pregnancy study.

In its sample, this clone was seen once. This rearrangement joins TRBV7-2 to TRBJ1-2; D not resolved. This CDR3 is built from 14 residues. Germline V gene data show CDR1 as SGHTA and CDR2 as FQGNSA. Trimming shortened V by 1 base and J by 4 bases, and 10 bases separated the two germline ends. CDR3 in DNA: TGTGCCAGCAGCTTAGTCGGCGGTCCCTATGGCTACACCTTC. The encoded protein is CASSLVGGPYGYTF. Full variable domain (outside the CDR3, taken from reference TRBV7-2 and TRBJ1-2): GAGVSQSPSNKVTEKGKDVELRCDPISGHTALYWYRQSLGQGLEFLIYFQGNSAPDKSGLPSDRFSAERTGGSVSTLTIQRTQQEDSAVYLCASSLVGGPYGYTFGSGTRLTVV.

The table lists this clone with a count of one. The gene calls are TRBV6-1 and TRBJ1-4; TRBD1 matches 9 bases. The CDR3 is 14 amino acids. Germline loops: CDR1 MNHNS, CDR2 SASEGT. The J segment lost 8 bases and the V segment lost 7 bases, leaving 8 bases of the junction unmatched. The CDR3 sequence: CASTWDRAGEKLFF. DNA for the CDR3: TGTGCCAGCACCTGGGACAGGGCCGGCGAAAAACTGTTTTTT.

This sequence joins TRBV2 and TRBJ1-2, with D tentatively TRBD1 (6 bases). Trimming took 4 bases from V and 0 from J, leaving 6 bases between them. CDR3 size: 13 residues. CDR1 is SNHLY, CDR2 FYNNEI, per germline. The CDR3 protein is CASSGDTNYGYTF. The CDR3 nucleotides are TGTGCCAGCAGTGGGGACACTAACTATGGCTACACCTTC.

This clone was detected a few times. This chain uses TRBV12-5 with TRBJ2-5, with 8 bases matching TRBD1. The germline V gene has CDR1 LGHNT and CDR2 FRNRAP. Trimming took 6 bases from V and 3 from J; bases not matched to a gene: 3. This CDR3 region has 13 residues. CDR3 nucleotides: TGTGCTAGTGGCCAGGACAGGGAAGAGACCCAGTACTTC. It yields the protein CASGQDREETQYF.

The chain employs TRBV5-5 and TRBJ2-7; perhaps TRBD1 as D (5 bases). The germline CDR1 and CDR2 sequences are SGHKS and YYEKEE (reference sequence). The V and J ends lost 6 bases and 1 base respectively, with 14 bases between them. This CDR3 comprises 14 residues. DNA for the CDR3: TGTGCCAGCACCCTACAGAAGGGGTCCTACGAGCAGTACTTC. Translated: CASTLQKGSYEQYF.

The genes are TRBV2 and TRBJ1-3, with D maybe TRBD1 (6 bases). The CDR3 loop spans 19 amino acids. Trimming pared 8 bases from V and 0 bases from J, leaving 26 bases between. Germline values: CDR1 SNHLY, CDR2 FYNNEI. CDR3: CASHTGGLTGQISGNTIYF. In DNA, the CDR3 is TGTGCCAGCCATACTGGGGGTTTGACGGGACAAATCTCTGGAAACACCATATATTTT.

The chain links TRBV4-3 to TRBJ1-2, with D perhaps TRBD1 (6 bases). CDR1 is LGHNA, CDR2 YSLEER, per germline. This CDR3 is 15 amino acids long. V shed 2 bases and J shed 2 bases, with 12 bases lying between them. The CDR3 DNA sequence: TGCGCCAGCAGCCAACACAGGGATACCAACTATGGCTACACCTTC. The encoded protein is CASSQHRDTNYGYTF.

J is TRBJ1-1 and V is TRBV11-2; no firm D call. CDR3 length: 12 residues. Germline CDR1 is SGHAT and CDR2 is FQNNGV. The ends were cut back, 0 bases at V and 10 bases at J, with 9 bases in the middle. CDR3 sequence reads: CASSLDRLGAFF. The CDR3 coding sequence is TGTGCCAGCAGCTTAGACAGGTTAGGAGCTTTCTTT.

This clone showed up just once. The V and J genes are TRBV27 and TRBJ2-7, with D perhaps matching TRBD2 (7 bases). V shed 4 bases and J shed 4 bases, with 17 bases lying between them. Per germline, CDR1 MNHEY and CDR2 SMNVEV (reference sequence). This CDR3 is 15 amino acids long. CDR3 DNA: TGTGCCAGCAGTTCCGCCGGGGGGCCTTTATACGAGCAGTACTTC. This gives the protein CASSSAGGPLYEQYF.

The chain employs TRBV14 and TRBJ2-3; TRBD1 is a possible D gene (5 bases). The V gene lost 4 bases and the J gene lost 1 base, with 12 bases spanning the gap. The germline gives CDR1 SGHDN, CDR2 FVKESK. The CDR3 has 15 amino acids. CDR3 DNA: TGTGCCAGCAGCCCCACTCAACAGGGCACAGATACGCAGTATTTT. Amino acids: CASSPTQQGTDTQYF.